The entry below gives a single T cell receptor (beta chain) sequence along with its context. Its antigen is as yet unknown. Generated by immunoSEQ multiplex PCR, the TCRdb table keeps only in-frame clones and is missing some. The table lists more than 15,000 clones, under 85% of them singletons. The data belong to a study of PD-1 blockade in classical Hodgkin lymphoma. Study-wide results and limits: Newly diagnosed patients reportedly had lower baseline TCR diversity than healthy donors.

Regarding time point: newly diagnosed, previously untreated cHL patient sample. CD4+ T cells were purified from thawed PBMCs by magnetic negative selection. What served as comparison were PBMCs in newly diagnosed, untreated classical Hodgkin lymphoma. The V segment lost 1 base and the J segment 2 bases; nucleotides outside the gene matches: 10. Germline CDR1 and CDR2: SEHNR and FQNEAQ (reference sequence). The CDR3 consists of 19 residues. The receptor comes from a human donor with classical Hodgkin lymphoma. Sequencing was performed on CD4+ T cells from blood. V is TRBV7-9 and J is TRBJ2-7; the match to TRBD2 covers 14 bases. The CDR3 nucleotides read TGTGCCAGCAGCTTAGGTCAGGGAGGACTAGCGGGGGGCACCTACGAGCAGTACTTC. Its translation: CASSLGQGGLAGGTYEQYF.